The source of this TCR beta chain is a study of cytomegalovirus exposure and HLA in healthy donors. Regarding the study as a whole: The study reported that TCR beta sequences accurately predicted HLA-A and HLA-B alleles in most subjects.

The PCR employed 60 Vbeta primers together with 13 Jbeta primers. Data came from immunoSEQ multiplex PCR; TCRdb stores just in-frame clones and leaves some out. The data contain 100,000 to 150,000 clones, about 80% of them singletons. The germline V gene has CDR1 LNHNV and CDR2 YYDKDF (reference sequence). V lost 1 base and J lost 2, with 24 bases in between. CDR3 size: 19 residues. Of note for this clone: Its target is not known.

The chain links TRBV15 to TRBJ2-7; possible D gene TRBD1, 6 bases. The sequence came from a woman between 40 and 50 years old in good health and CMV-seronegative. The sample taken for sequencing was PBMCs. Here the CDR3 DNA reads TGTGCCACCAGCAGAGTCAGGACAGCCCAACCCGGTAACCCCTACGAGCAGTACTTC. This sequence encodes CATSRVRTAQPGNPYEQYF.